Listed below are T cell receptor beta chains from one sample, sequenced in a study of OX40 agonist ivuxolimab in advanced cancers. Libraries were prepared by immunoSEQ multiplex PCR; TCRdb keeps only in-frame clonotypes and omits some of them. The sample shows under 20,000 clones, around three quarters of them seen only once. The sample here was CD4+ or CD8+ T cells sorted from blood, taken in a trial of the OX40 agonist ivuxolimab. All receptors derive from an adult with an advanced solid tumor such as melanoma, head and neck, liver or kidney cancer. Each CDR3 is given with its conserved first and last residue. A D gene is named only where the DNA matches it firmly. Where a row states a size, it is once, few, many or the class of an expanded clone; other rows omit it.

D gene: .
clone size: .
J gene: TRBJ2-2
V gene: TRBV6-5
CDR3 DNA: TGTGCCAGCAGCCTATTCTCCGCGGACACCGGGGAGCTGTTTTTT
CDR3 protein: CASSLFSADTGELFF

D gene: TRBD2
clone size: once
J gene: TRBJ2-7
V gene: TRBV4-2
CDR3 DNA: TGTGCCAGCAGCCAAGCTCTAGCGGGAGAAGTCGACGAGCAGTACTTC
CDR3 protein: CASSQALAGEVDEQYF

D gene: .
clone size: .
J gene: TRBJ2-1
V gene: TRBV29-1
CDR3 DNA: TGCAGCGTCCAACCAGGGGTAGAAACCTACAATGAGCAGTTCTTC
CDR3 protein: CSVQPGVETYNEQFF

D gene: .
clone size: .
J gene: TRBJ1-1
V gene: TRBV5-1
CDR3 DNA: TGCGCCAGCAGGTCCCCTAAGGACAGAAAACTGAACACTGAAGCTTTCTTT
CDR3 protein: CASRSPKDRKLNTEAFF

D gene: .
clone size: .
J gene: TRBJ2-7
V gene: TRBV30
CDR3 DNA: TGTGCCTGGTCCATAACCTCCTACGAGCAGTACTTC
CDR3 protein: CAWSITSYEQYF

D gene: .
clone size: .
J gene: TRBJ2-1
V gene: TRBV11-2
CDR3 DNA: TGCGCCAGCAGCCACTTGTTGGGCGATGTCTACAATGAGCAGTTCTTC
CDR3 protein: CASSHLLGDVYNEQFF

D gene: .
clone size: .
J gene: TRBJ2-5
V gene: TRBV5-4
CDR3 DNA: TGTGCCAGCAGCTGGTCACCACAGCAGCCCCAAGAGACCCAGTACTTC
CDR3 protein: CASSWSPQQPQETQYF

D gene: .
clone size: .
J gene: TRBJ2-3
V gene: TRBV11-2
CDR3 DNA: TGTGCCAGCAGCTTACCAGATACGCAGTATTTT
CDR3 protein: CASSLPDTQYF

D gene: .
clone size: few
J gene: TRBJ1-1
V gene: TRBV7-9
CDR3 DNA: TGTGCCAGCAGCCCCGCGAGGGATCGAGCTTTCTTT
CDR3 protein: CASSPARDRAFF

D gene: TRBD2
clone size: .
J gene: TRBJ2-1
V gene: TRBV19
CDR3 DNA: TGTGCCAGTAGTATATTAGCGGGAGCTCTCAATGAGCAGTTCTTC
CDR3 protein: CASSILAGALNEQFF

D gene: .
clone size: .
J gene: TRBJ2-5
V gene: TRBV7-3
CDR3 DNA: TGTGCCAGCAGCTCAAACATAGGGCCCCAAGAGACCCAGTACTTC
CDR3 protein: CASSSNIGPQETQYF

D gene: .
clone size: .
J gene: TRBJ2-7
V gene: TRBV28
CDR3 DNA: TGTGCCAGCAGCATGCTCCGGTGGGGTGAGCAGTACTTC
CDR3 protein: CASSMLRWGEQYF